This is a list of T cell receptor beta chains from one sample in a study of control samples from healthy donors and cancer patients. The data were produced by immunoSEQ multiplex PCR, yet TCRdb's version contains in-frame clones alone and is incomplete. The sample shows about 120,000 clones, approximately 90% of them seen only once. Material: PBMCs. These receptors originate from a woman aged 45-59 years with colorectal cancer. The CDR3 runs from the conserved cysteine through the conserved F or W. Fields, in order: clone size, V gene, J gene, D gene, CDR3 DNA, CDR3 protein. A D gene is named only where the DNA matches it firmly. Expanded clones get a size class; other rows say once, few or many, or leave the size out.

NA,TRBV5-1,TRBJ1-1,TRBD1,TGCGCCAGCATCGGGACAGGGGCGGGAACTGAAGCTTTCTTT,CASIGTGAGTEAFF
NA,TRBV10-3,TRBJ2-5,TRBD2,TGTGCCATCAGCCGGGGGGGGCAAGAGACCCAGTACTTC,CAISRGGQETQYF
few,TRBV7-7,TRBJ2-1,NA,TGTGCCAGCAGCGCAGCCCTTTGGGACAATGAGCAGTTCTTC,CASSAALWDNEQFF
NA,TRBV6-5,TRBJ1-6,NA,TGTGCCAGCAGACACCAAGGGACCTATAATTCACCCCTCCACTTT,CASRHQGTYNSPLHF
NA,TRBV30,TRBJ2-3,NA,TGTGCCTGGAGTGGGGACACAAACACAGATACGCAGTATTTT,CAWSGDTNTDTQYF
NA,TRBV15,TRBJ2-5,NA,TGTGCCACCAAACGGGGAAACAGGGAGACCCAGTACTTC,CATKRGNRETQYF
NA,TRBV5-1,TRBJ2-2,TRBD2,TGCGCCAGCCTCGGCGACGGGGGGGCGGCCACCGGGGAGCTGTTTTTT,CASLGDGGAATGELFF
NA,TRBV6-5,TRBJ1-6,NA,TGTGCCAGCCAAACAGAAGGGTATAATTCACCCCTCCACTTT,CASQTEGYNSPLHF
NA,TRBV30,TRBJ1-5,NA,TGTGCCTGGGGGGGAGGGGAGGGCAATCAGCCCCAGCATTTT,CAWGGGEGNQPQHF
NA,TRBV7-9,TRBJ2-3,NA,TGTGCCAGCAGCTTTGGGGGAGAAGCCGGAGATACGCAGTATTTT,CASSFGGEAGDTQYF
NA,TRBV5-4,TRBJ1-6,NA,TGTGCCAGCAGCTTGGAAGGGGGAGGGTCACCCCTCCACTTT,CASSLEGGGSPLHF
NA,TRBV19,TRBJ1-2,NA,TGTGCCAGTAGTATGACAGAGAACTATGGCTACACCTTC,CASSMTENYGYTF
NA,TRBV25-1,TRBJ1-2,TRBD1,TGTGCCAGCAGTGGCAGGGCAGGGGGGCGCCGGGGCTACACCTTC,CASSGRAGGRRGYTF
NA,TRBV9,TRBJ1-4,NA,TGTGCCAGCAGCCCCCGGCAGGGGTGGGAAAAACTGTTTTTT,CASSPRQGWEKLFF
NA,TRBV19,TRBJ2-7,TRBD1,TGTGCCAGTAGTGTAACGGGACAGAGTTACGAGCAGTACTTC,CASSVTGQSYEQYF
NA,TRBV30,TRBJ2-1,TRBD2,TGTGCCTGGAGCGGCGCTAGCGGGAGGAGTGAGCAGTTCTTC,CAWSGASGRSEQFF
NA,TRBV7-6,TRBJ1-1,NA,TGTGCCAGCAGCTTAGTTCCGAACATGAACACTGAAGCTTTCTTT,CASSLVPNMNTEAFF
NA,TRBV5-1,TRBJ1-6,NA,TGCGCCAGCAGCCCGACTGACAGAAATTCACCCCTCCACTTT,CASSPTDRNSPLHF
NA,TRBV27,TRBJ2-6,NA,TGTGCCAGCAGTTTTTTAAGTGCAGGACGCTCTGGGGCCAACGTCCTGACTTTC,CASSFLSAGRSGANVLTF
NA,TRBV6-6,TRBJ1-6,NA,TGTGCCAGCAGTAACAGTTATAATTCACCCCTCCACTTT,CASSNSYNSPLHF
once,TRBV6-5,TRBJ1-1,TRBD1,TGTGCCAGCGGGGCCTTTGGACAGGGAGGCACTGAAGCTTTCTTT,CASGAFGQGGTEAFF
NA,TRBV11-1,TRBJ2-7,NA,TGTGCCAGCAGCTTAGTGGGGTACGAGCAGTACTTC,CASSLVGYEQYF
few,TRBV28,TRBJ1-2,TRBD1,TGTGCCAGCAGTCGCCCCGGACAGGGAGTTTATGGCTACACCTTC,CASSRPGQGVYGYTF
few,TRBV5-1,TRBJ1-2,NA,TGCGCCAGCACCGAGCGTTCGGGGACGAGCTACACCTTC,CASTERSGTSYTF
NA,TRBV19,TRBJ2-4,NA,TGTGCCAGTAGTATCTCACAGAATAAAAACATTCAGTACTTC,CASSISQNKNIQYF
few,TRBV29-1,TRBJ2-3,NA,TGCAGCGTTGGGGCCGGATCAGATACGCAGTATTTT,CSVGAGSDTQYF